This entry is about one TCR beta chain. These data are taken from a study of blood T cell repertoires in COVID-19. Study as a whole: PBMCs, B-cell-depleted T cells, or T cells provided the cDNA or gDNA that made up the material.

This CDR3 comprises 14 residues. CDR1 GTSNPN and CDR2 SVGIG come from the germline V gene (reference sequence). V was trimmed by 3 bases and J by 3 bases, leaving 12 bases between them. Sequenced by immunoSEQ multiplex PCR; TCRdb stores in-frame clones only, minus some. The data contain 200,000 to 250,000 clones, about 90% of them singletons. This chain links TRBV30 with TRBJ1-5, with D possibly TRBD1 on 6 matching bases. The sample taken for sequencing was PBMCs or T cells enriched from blood (not recorded which). This clonotype originated in a woman in her 50s in a cohort exposed to, infected with or recovered from COVID-19 (not recorded which). CDR3 loop: CAWSPGQPNQPQHF. CDR3 bases: TGTGCCTGGAGCCCTGGACAGCCCAATCAGCCCCAGCATTTT. Together with reference TRBV30 and TRBJ1-5, the CDR3 gives the full variable domain: SQTIHQWPATLVQPVGSPLSLECTVEGTSNPNLYWYRQAAGRGLQLLFYSVGIGQISSEVPQNLSASRPQDRQFILSSKKLLLSDSGFYLCAWSPGQPNQPQHFGDGTRLSIL.